A few counts support the clone carrying this TCR beta chain. Antigen: not known. The source of the sample is a study of early T cells in non-severe SARS-CoV-2 infection. Germline values: CDR1 KGHSH, CDR2 LQKENI. Trimming left V 5 bases short and J 8 bases short, with 13 bases between. This CDR3 has 14 amino acids. MiXCR, applied by TCRdb to the 5' RACE reads, yields one record per CDR3 protein. The sample yields tens of thousands of distinct CDR3 sequences, around 13% seen once. Regarding the study as a whole: Matching with VDJdb favored anti-spike CD8 responses (missing private and CD4 specificities).

The J gene is TRBJ1-6, the V gene TRBV18, with a weak D call TRBD1 (5 bases). Sample: whole blood, taken at baseline. The sequence came from an adult who was a healthcare worker with PCR-confirmed SARS-CoV-2 infection or an uninfected control (not recorded which). The CDR3 DNA sequence: TGTGCCAGCTCAGCAGGGTGGGGAGATTCACCCCTCCACTTT. It yields the protein CASSAGWGDSPLHF.